This section outlines one T cell receptor (beta chain) sequence together with its context. Its antigen remains unknown. The CDR3 runs to 14 residues. CDR1 is SGHVS and CDR2 is FNYEAQ in the germline V gene. This entry is derived from a study of monozygotic twins with inflammatory bowel disease. Findings and limits, study-wide: Treatment differences in immunosuppression may have added variability to the repertoires of patients.

TCRdb reprocessed the 5' RACE reads and stores each CDR3 protein as one record, lacking DNA. This table lists 350,000 to 400,000 distinct CDR3 sequences. The sample comprised blood. The chain joins TRBV7-6 to TRBJ1-6; TCRdb reports TRBD1, a call that lacks DNA to check it against. The receptor was derived from a human donor with ulcerative colitis or Crohn's disease, or a healthy co-twin of an affected twin (not recorded which). CDR3: CASSADRGRSPLHF.